The next 17 T cell receptor beta chains were all read from a single sample in a study of blood T cell repertoires in COVID-19 (TCRdb year 2020). The library was made by the immunoSEQ multiplex PCR assay. TCRdb carries this immuneACCESS record with in-frame sequences only. Its versions omit some clonotypes, under half of them owing to an unresolved V gene in the studies checked, with the rest unexplained. In all, the sample holds about 280,000 clones, and about four fifths of those were seen once. The ten largest make up less than 5.5% of the sample. Sequencing was performed on PBMCs or T cells enriched from blood (not recorded which). The receptors here all came from a man in his forties or fifties who had been exposed to COVID-19.

The chain employs TRBV19 and TRBJ2-2; 9 bases are a match to TRBD1. CDR3 length: 16 residues. V lost 8 bases, J lost 1 base, and 8 bases stayed unmatched. Germline V gives CDR1 LNHDA, CDR2 SQIVND (reference sequence). The CDR3 region has the DNA TGTGCCAGTGGAAAAGGGGGACAGGGGAACACCGGGGAGCTGTTTTTT. This gives the protein CASGKGGQGNTGELFF. Supplemented by reference TRBV19 and TRBJ2-2, the full variable domain reads DGGITQSPKYLFRKEGQNVTLSCEQNLNHDAMYWYRQDPGQGLRLIYYSQIVNDFQKGDIAEGYSVSREKKESFPLTVTSAQKNPTAFYLCASGKGGQGNTGELFFGEGSRLTVL.

This chain links TRBV15 with TRBJ1-2; maybe TRBD1 (6 bases). Germline V gives CDR1 LNHNV, CDR2 YYDKDF (reference sequence). The CDR3 length is 14 residues. The V and J ends lost 3 bases and 6 bases respectively, with 14 bases between them. In DNA, the CDR3 is TGTGCCACCAGCAGGGACAGTCAAGGGGATGGCTACACCTTC. This codes for CATSRDSQGDGYTF.

V usage is TRBV11-2 and J usage is TRBJ1-1, with D hard to call. V lost 2 bases to trimming and J lost 0 bases, with 16 bases between them. Germline CDR1 SGHAT, CDR2 FQNNGV. This CDR3 has 17 amino acids. Here the CDR3 DNA reads TGTGCCAGCAGCTTAATGCCCCCCGGGATCGTGAACACTGAAGCTTTCTTT. Translating it yields CASSLMPPGIVNTEAFF.

The chain is built from TRBV14 and TRBJ2-1; tentative D call: TRBD1 (5 bases). The CDR3 is made up of 14 amino acids. Germline V gene lookup returns CDR1 SGHDN and CDR2 FVKESK. Trimming stripped 4 bases from V and 5 bases from J, with 12 bases between. In DNA, the CDR3 is TGTGCCAGCAGCCTCGACCCAGGGAACAATGAGCAGTTCTTC. It encodes CASSLDPGNNEQFF.

The rearrangement links TRBV19 to TRBJ1-1; possible D gene TRBD1, 5 bases. V lost 7 bases, J lost 3 bases, and 15 bases lay in between. CDR1 LNHDA and CDR2 SQIVND come from the germline V gene (reference sequence). The CDR3 is 14 residues long. The CDR3 sequence: CASTSWGGDTEAFF. CDR3 DNA sequence: TGTGCCAGTACCTCTTGGGGGGGGGACACTGAAGCTTTCTTT.

V gene TRBV28 combines with J gene TRBJ1-1; no clear D gene. Germline V CDR1 and CDR2: MDHEN, SYDVKM. CDR3 length: 15 residues. V lost 4 bases and J 4 bases, leaving 16 bases between the germline ends. In DNA, the CDR3 is TGTGCCAGCAGTTCCCCGTCTTCGGCGGGCACTGAAGCTTTCTTT. Its protein product is CASSSPSSAGTEAFF.

The chain employs TRBV20-1 and TRBJ1-6; D unresolved. The V gene lost 3 bases and the J gene lost 3 bases, with 9 bases spanning the gap. Germline assignment: CDR1 DFQATT and CDR2 SNEGSKA (reference sequence). CDR3 length: 14 amino acids. The CDR3 region is CSASSPVYNSPLHF. CDR3 coding DNA: TGCAGTGCTAGTTCCCCAGTCTATAATTCACCCCTCCACTTT.

This clone was recorded only once. The V and J genes are TRBV6-1 and TRBJ2-3, with D perhaps matching TRBD2 (6 bases). Germline V gene sequence: CDR1 MNHNS, CDR2 SASEGT. The CDR3 length is 16 residues. The germline V and J ends were trimmed by 4 bases and 2 bases, with 16 bases remaining between them. CDR3 region: CASSAGEARFTDTQYF. The CDR3 region has the DNA TGTGCCAGCAGTGCGGGAGAGGCGAGATTCACAGATACGCAGTATTTT.

The chain uses TRBV3-1 (or the pseudogene TRBV3-2) and TRBJ2-5, with TRBD1 matching 7 bases. Germline V gives CDR1 LGHDT, CDR2 YNNKEL (reference sequence). Trimming at V came to 0 bases and at J to 7 bases, leaving 8 bases not matched to a gene. CDR3 length: 15 residues. CDR3 nucleotides: TGTGCCAGCAGCCAAGATGGGAGCTACAGGGGGACCCAGTACTTC. Its translation: CASSQDGSYRGTQYF.

The rearrangement uses TRBV24-1 and TRBJ2-5; D possibly corresponds to TRBD2 (6 bases). The CDR3 covers 15 residues. Trimming removed 9 bases at V and 3 bases at J, with 19 bases between. Germline CDR1 KGHDR, CDR2 SFDVKD. CDR3 DNA sequence: TGTGCCACCGAGGCCGGGGGAAGTCTAAAAGAGACCCAGTACTTC. It codes for CATEAGGSLKETQYF.

V is TRBV19 and J is TRBJ1-5; maybe TRBD1 (6 bases). The germline V and J ends were trimmed by 7 bases and 7 bases, with 17 bases remaining between them. CDR3 length: 14 residues. Germline V gives CDR1 LNHDA, CDR2 SQIVND (reference sequence). CDR3 loop: CASNPQGRDQPQHF. The CDR3 DNA reads as TGTGCCAGTAATCCGCAGGGGCGAGACCAGCCCCAGCATTTT.

The CDR3 nucleotides are TGTGCCAGCAGCCCGCGGACTAGCGGGAGTGATTATGAGCAGTTCTTC. Translation gives CASSPRTSGSDYEQFF. The rearrangement links TRBV9 to TRBJ2-1, with TRBD2 matching over 13 bases. This CDR3 spans 16 amino acids. V was clipped by 4 bases and J by 8 bases; unmatched bases: 9. Germline V gives CDR1 SGDLS, CDR2 YYNGEE.

The chain recombines TRBV6-4 with TRBJ1-2, with 7 bases matching TRBD1. V lost 8 bases to trimming and J lost 3 bases; unmatched junction nucleotides: 3. This CDR3 has 12 amino acids. The germline V gene has CDR1 MRHNA and CDR2 SNTAGT. The CDR3 is CASRGTDYGYTF. The CDR3 region has the DNA TGTGCCAGCCGCGGGACAGACTATGGCTACACCTTC.

The chain combines TRBV5-4 with TRBJ1-2; D not resolved. The V gene lost 2 bases and the J gene lost 5 bases, with 7 bases spanning the gap. The CDR3 has 12 residues. Germline V gene lookup returns CDR1 SGHNT and CDR2 YYREEE (reference sequence). The CDR3 coding sequence is TGTGCCAGCAGCTTTTCTACTTATGGCTACACCTTC. Its protein product is CASSFSTYGYTF. Complete variable domain (other parts from reference TRBV5-4 and TRBJ1-2): ETGVTQSPTHLIKTRGQQVTLRCSSQSGHNTVSWYQQALGQGPQFIFQYYREEENGRGNFPPRFSGLQFPNYSSELNVNALELDDSALYLCASSFSTYGYTFGSGTRLTVV.

The chain is built from TRBV12-3 or TRBV12-4 and TRBJ2-4, with a possible D match to TRBD1 (6 bases). This CDR3 is 13 amino acids long. The V end lost 4 bases, the J end lost 6 bases, and 10 bases lay between the germline ends. CDR3 coding DNA: TGTGCCAGCAGTTCTGGGGGCACAAACATTCAGTACTTC. Residues: CASSSGGTNIQYF.

The chain combines TRBV9 with TRBJ2-7; 10 bases align to TRBD2. The CDR3 consists of 17 residues. Looked up from germline, CDR1 is SGDLS and CDR2 is YYNGEE. After removal of 0 bases from V and 2 bases from J, the junction contained 8 bases not matched to a gene. CDR3 DNA: TGTGCCAGCAGCGTAGGTTCCGGGACTAGCGCTACCTACGAGCAGTACTTC. Its protein product is CASSVGSGTSATYEQYF.

The gene calls are TRBV30 and TRBJ2-1; 7 nucleotides match TRBD2. The CDR3 is made up of 17 amino acids. CDR1 and CDR2 from the germline V gene are GTSNPN and SVGIG (reference sequence). The V segment lost 4 bases and the J segment 5 bases; nucleotides outside the gene matches: 17. CDR3 region: CAWNLGVGLAENNEQFF. The CDR3 DNA sequence: TGTGCCTGGAACCTTGGCGTGGGCCTAGCGGAAAACAATGAGCAGTTCTTC.